The text below deals with one T cell receptor (beta chain). Its cognate antigen is unknown. This entry comes from a study of T cell responses to AZD1222 COVID-19 vaccine. Study findings and constraints: Among vaccine-associated CD4 TCRs, coverage spanned spike, with dominance at 160-218 and 743-854. Spike-specific TCR breadth and depth went up after people got two AZD1222 doses. The study identified only five or six AZD1222 recipients as seropositive at baseline. There were mostly white British donors and more females than males, and clonal diversity was possibly underestimated.

The assay was immunoSEQ multiplex PCR, and TCRdb's table has in-frame clones only and misses some. The data contain approximately 83,000 clones, about nine tenths of them singletons. This CDR3 spans 14 amino acids. The germline gives CDR1 MNHNY, CDR2 SVGAGI (reference sequence). V shed 2 bases and J shed 5 bases, with 13 bases lying between them. This sequence originates from an adult in good health. The chain uses TRBV6-6 and TRBJ2-7; D might be TRBD1 or TRBD2, each matching 5 bases. The sample here was peripheral blood, taken on day 0 of MenACWY control vaccination. This CDR3 is CASSYRPGTHEQYF. The DNA for the CDR3 is TGTGCCAGCAGTTACCGTCCAGGGACCCACGAGCAGTACTTC.